Shown below are 20 T cell receptor beta chains from a single sample sequenced in a study of T cell repertoires in cytomegalovirus infection. TCRdb re-analysed the reads in MiXCR, keeping a single row per CDR3 protein. The sample lists 300,000 to 400,000 distinct CDR3 sequences; 8% to 9.5% were seen once. The source material was PBMCs. Receptors originate from a human donor in good health (CMV status not recorded). Some clones in this sample may be carry-over from other donors' samples.

This clonotype appeared many times. V usage is TRBV28 and J usage is TRBJ1-3; D uncertain. This CDR3 has 13 residues. Germline V gene lookup returns CDR1 MDHEN and CDR2 SYDVKM. The ends were cut back, 6 bases at V and 4 bases at J, with 10 bases in the middle. CDR3 protein: CASSPPPGNTIYF. DNA of the CDR3: TGTGCCAGCAGCCCCCCGCCAGGAAACACCATATATTTT.

The V and J genes are TRBV11-3 and TRBJ2-7, with D possibly matching TRBD1 (6 bases). Germline loops: CDR1 SGHNT, CDR2 YENEEA. This CDR3 has 15 residues. The germline V and J ends were trimmed by 1 base and 0 bases, with 10 bases remaining between them. The CDR3 protein is CASSLGRTASYEQYF. CDR3 DNA sequence: TGTGCCAGCAGCTTAGGTCGGACAGCCTCCTACGAGCAGTACTTC.

This clonotype was picked up many times. V gene TRBV28 combines with J gene TRBJ2-1; D gene ambiguous. The germline V gene encodes CDR1 MDHEN and CDR2 SYDVKM. CDR3 length equals 14 residues. V shed 4 bases and J shed 2 bases, with 9 bases lying between them. The CDR3 DNA sequence: TGTGCCAGCAGTTCGGGCGGAACCTACAATGAGCAGTTCTTC. Translation gives CASSSGGTYNEQFF.

The chain recombines TRBV19 with TRBJ1-5, with D possibly matching TRBD1 (5 bases). Deletions cut 2 bases from V and 5 bases from J, with 13 bases between. The CDR3 runs to 15 residues. Looked up from germline, CDR1 is LNHDA and CDR2 is SQIVND (reference sequence). The CDR3 protein is CASSIRGREDQPQHF. CDR3 in DNA: TGTGCCAGTAGTATAAGGGGCAGGGAAGATCAGCCCCAGCATTTT.

This clonotype was seen only a few times. The CDR3 sequence: CSARGRGQGASLGLTEAFF. CDR3 DNA: TGCAGTGCTAGAGGAAGGGGACAGGGGGCCTCCTTGGGACTCACTGAAGCTTTCTTT. The J gene is TRBJ1-1, the V gene TRBV20-1; 12 bases agree with TRBD1. V shed 1 base, J shed 4 bases, and the junction held 16 bases outside the gene matches. The germline CDR1 and CDR2 sequences are DFQATT and SNEGSKA (reference sequence). The length of the CDR3 is 19 residues.

This clonotype has ten or more counts. J is TRBJ1-5 and V is TRBV15, with 8 positions matching TRBD1. Germline trimming cut 2 bases from V and 7 bases from J; bases unmatched to any gene: 4. Germline V gene data show CDR1 as LNHNV and CDR2 as YYDKDF (reference sequence). CDR3 length equals 14 residues. CDR3 loop: CATSRPDRDQPQHF. The CDR3 nucleotides are TGTGCCACCAGCAGACCGGACAGGGACCAGCCCCAGCATTTT. The full variable domain, with the rest looked up from reference TRBV15 and TRBJ1-5, is DAMVIQNPRYQVTQFGKPVTLSCSQTLNHNVMYWYQQKSSQAPKLLFHYYDKDFNNEADTPDNFQSRRPNTSFCFLDIRSPGLGDTAMYLCATSRPDRDQPQHFGDGTRLSIL.

This clonotype came up a few times. The J gene is TRBJ1-1, the V gene TRBV7-9; TRBD1 aligns across 9 bases. V lost 7 bases to trimming and J lost 6 bases; unmatched junction nucleotides: 6. The CDR3 covers 13 residues. The germline V gene encodes CDR1 SEHNR and CDR2 FQNEAQ (reference sequence). In nucleotides, the CDR3 is TGTGCCAGCACTCACAGGGGGCGCGCTGAAGCTTTCTTT. Translating gives CASTHRGRAEAFF.

The chain joins TRBV20-1 to TRBJ2-1; 16 bases are a match to TRBD2. Germline loops: CDR1 DFQATT, CDR2 SNEGSKA (reference sequence). J gave up 7 bases and V 5 bases, and 11 bases lay outside the gene matches. CDR3 length: 17 amino acids. CDR3 coding DNA: TGCAGTGCTTCGGGACTAGCGGGAGGGCCAAAAGAGAATGAGCAGTTCTTC. Translation: CSASGLAGGPKENEQFF.

The V gene is TRBV27, the J gene TRBJ2-3; 8 bases agree with TRBD2. Unmatched junction bases numbered 29, after V lost 7 bases and J lost 2 bases. This CDR3 comprises 22 residues. CDR1 is MNHEY, CDR2 SMNVEV, per germline (reference sequence). The CDR3 here is CASISSGIVRGGIADNTDTQYF. Here the CDR3 DNA reads TGTGCCAGCATATCTTCGGGTATAGTCCGGGGGGGTATAGCTGATAACACAGATACGCAGTATTTT.

This clonotype was detected ten times or more. The chain recombines TRBV7-9 with TRBJ1-1, with 7 nucleotides matching TRBD1. Germline CDR1 and CDR2: SEHNR and FQNEAQ (reference sequence). The CDR3 contains 12 residues. J gave up 12 bases and V 6 bases, and 10 bases lay outside the gene matches. DNA for the CDR3: TGTGCCAGCAGAGGGACAGCTCGGGGGACTTTCTTT. Amino acid sequence: CASRGTARGTFF. Drawing the rest from reference TRBV7-9 and TRBJ1-1, the complete variable domain is DTGVSQNPRHKITKRGQNVTFRCDPISEHNRLYWYRQTLGQGPEFLTYFQNEAQLEKSRLLSDRFSAERPKGSFSTLEIQRTEQGDSAMYLCASRGTARGTFFGQGTRLTVV.

This clonotype appeared many times. The chain couples TRBV7-2 to TRBJ1-2; D gene uncertain. Germline V lookup: CDR1 SGHTA, CDR2 FQGNSA. The CDR3 covers 14 residues. Trimming left V 5 bases short and J 1 base short, with 11 bases between. CDR3 sequence reads: CASSPRQINYGYTF. The CDR3 DNA reads as TGTGCCAGCAGCCCGCGGCAGATTAACTATGGCTACACCTTC. Based on the CDR3 plus reference TRBV7-2 and TRBJ1-2, the full variable domain is GAGVSQSPSNKVTEKGKDVELRCDPISGHTALYWYRQSLGQGLEFLIYFQGNSAPDKSGLPSDRFSAERTGGSVSTLTIQRTQQEDSAVYLCASSPRQINYGYTFGSGTRLTVV.

This clonotype has a handful of counts. This chain uses TRBV28 with TRBJ1-1; TRBD1 might be the D (5 bases). Germline CDR1 is MDHEN and CDR2 is SYDVKM. CDR3 size: 15 residues. The V gene lost 4 bases and the J gene lost 0 bases, with 12 bases spanning the gap. CDR3 in amino acids: CASSSSGIVNTEAFF. The CDR3 DNA reads TGTGCCAGCAGTTCCTCAGGGATTGTGAACACTGAAGCTTTCTTT.

This chain joins TRBV6-2 or TRBV6-3 and TRBJ1-1; D is unresolved. Germline-derived CDR1 and CDR2 are MNHEY and SVGEGT. The CDR3 has 13 residues. Deletions cut 4 bases from V and 2 bases from J, with 8 bases between. The CDR3 nucleotides read TGTGCCAGCAGTTTTAGGTTTAACACTGAAGCTTTCTTT. Translation: CASSFRFNTEAFF.

The table lists this clonotype with many counts. The chain couples TRBV7-2 to TRBJ2-5; 8 positions match TRBD2. Unmatched junction bases numbered 18, after V lost 4 bases and J lost 5 bases. The CDR3 totals 18 residues. In germline, CDR1 is SGHTA, CDR2 FQGNSA. Here the CDR3 reads CASSSRRSGGPSRETQYF. Written as DNA, the CDR3 is TGTGCCAGCAGCTCCAGGAGGAGCGGGGGCCCCTCCCGGGAGACCCAGTACTTC.

This clonotype has only a few counts. The chain employs TRBV20-1 and TRBJ1-4; D call uncertain. The CDR3 consists of 13 residues. V gave up 3 bases and J gave up 8 bases, with 13 bases separating them. From germline, CDR1 is DFQATT and CDR2 SNEGSKA (reference sequence). CDR3 residues: CSASRQHWEKLFF. CDR3 bases: TGCAGTGCTAGCCGCCAGCACTGGGAAAAACTGTTTTTT.

This clonotype was seen many times. The V and J genes are TRBV7-2 and TRBJ2-1, with TRBD2 identical over 10 bases. This CDR3 has 14 amino acids. Germline V gene lookup returns CDR1 SGHTA and CDR2 FQGNSA. With 5 bases clipped from V and 7 bases from J, the junction kept 5 bases outside the gene matches. DNA for the CDR3: TGTGCCAGCAGCAGAAGCGGGGGGGCTAATGAGCAGTTCTTC. It is translated as CASSRSGGANEQFF.

This clonotype was detected only a few times. The chain carries TRBV20-1 and TRBJ2-7, with 10 positions matching TRBD2. V was clipped by 3 bases and J by 3 bases; unmatched bases: 11. Germline V gives CDR1 DFQATT, CDR2 SNEGSKA (reference sequence). CDR3 length equals 16 residues. CDR3 residues: CSASRAGLARYYEQYF. Here the CDR3 DNA reads TGCAGTGCTAGCCGGGCGGGACTAGCGAGGTACTACGAGCAGTACTTC.

The chain has TRBV5-3 and TRBJ2-1, with D unclear. TRBV5-3 is identified as an open reading frame with a role that is uncertain. With 8 bases removed from V and 1 base from J, the gap between germline ends came to 19 bases. This CDR3 region has 16 residues. CDR3 DNA sequence: TGTGCCAGCAGCCTTTTCGCGTGGGATTCCTACAATGAGCAGTTCTTC. This encodes CASSLFAWDSYNEQFF.

A few counts support this clonotype. The chain combines TRBV12-3 or TRBV12-4 with TRBJ1-6; D is perhaps TRBD1 (6 bases). The CDR3 covers 16 residues. Trimming removed 3 bases at V and 12 bases at J, with 21 bases between. The CDR3 DNA reads TGTGCCAGCAGTTTTTCGATGGGGGCGCAGATTTTACCCCTCCACTTT. Residues: CASSFSMGAQILPLHF.

V is TRBV30 and J is TRBJ1-2; D is unresolved. Germline V lookup: CDR1 GTSNPN, CDR2 SVGIG (reference sequence). V was shortened by 4 bases and J by 8 bases, with 17 bases between the two germline ends. The CDR3 has 13 residues. The CDR3 region is CAWIPDTRRGYTF. In DNA, the CDR3 is TGTGCCTGGATACCTGACACTAGACGGGGCTACACCTTC.